The 12 T cell receptor beta chains below all came from one sample that was sequenced in a study of blood T cell repertoires in COVID-19. Some clones are missing from TCRdb's copy, which holds only in-frame ones; the method was immunoSEQ multiplex PCR. The repertoire has hundreds of thousands of clones, about 86% of them found once; the top ten carry 2.2%. The sequenced material came from peripheral blood. All receptors derive from a woman aged 45-59 years with acute or convalescent COVID-19.

This clone has only one observation. This sequence joins TRBV5-6 and TRBJ2-3; TRBD2 is a possible D gene (6 bases). Germline assignment: CDR1 SGHDT and CDR2 YYEEEE. CDR3 size: 15 residues. V lost 5 bases, J lost 3 bases, and 16 bases lay in between. CDR3 in DNA: TGTGCCAGCAGGATTTGGGGGGTACCAACAGATACGCAGTATTTT. It specifies CASRIWGVPTDTQYF.

The CDR3 reads CASSTGTATGNTIYF. CDR3 nucleotide sequence: TGCGCCAGCAGCACGGGGACAGCCACTGGAAACACCATATATTTT. The V gene is TRBV5-1, the J gene TRBJ1-3; TRBD1 matches 7 bases. The CDR3 totals 15 residues. With V trimmed by 4 bases and J by 2 bases, 6 bases remained unmatched. Germline V CDR1 and CDR2: SGHRS, YFSETQ. Looking up the rest from reference TRBV5-1 and TRBJ1-3 gives the full variable domain: KAGVTQTPRYLIKTRGQQVTLSCSPISGHRSVSWYQQTPGQGLQFLFEYFSETQRNKGNFPGRFSGRQFSNSRSEMNVSTLELGDSALYLCASSTGTATGNTIYFGEGSWLTVV.

The rearrangement uses TRBV29-1 and TRBJ1-2, with D tentatively TRBD1 (5 bases). Germline V gene data show CDR1 as SQVTM and CDR2 as ANQGSEA. Deletions cut 8 bases from V and 8 bases from J, with 15 bases between. The CDR3 has 11 residues. The CDR3 here is CSTLEGRGYTF. Here the CDR3 DNA reads TGCAGCACGTTGGAGGGACGAGGCTACACCTTC. Full variable domain (remainder filled in from reference TRBV29-1 and TRBJ1-2): SAVISQKPSRDICQRGTSLTIQCQVDSQVTMMFWYRQQPGQSLTLIATANQGSEATYESGFVIDKFPISRPNLTFSTLTVSNMSPEDSSIYLCSTLEGRGYTFGSGTRLTVV.

This sequence joins TRBV30 and TRBJ1-3, with D maybe TRBD1 (5 bases). Per the germline V gene, CDR1 is GTSNPN and CDR2 is SVGIG (reference sequence). V shed 0 bases and J shed 0 bases, with 15 bases lying between them. This CDR3 comprises 17 residues. CDR3 residues: CAWSVRQGISSGNTIYF. The DNA of the CDR3 is TGTGCCTGGAGTGTACGGCAGGGTATCAGCTCTGGAAACACCATATATTTT.

The chain joins TRBV6-1 to TRBJ2-7; maybe TRBD2 (5 bases). CDR1 and CDR2 (germline): MNHNS, SASEGT. The CDR3 totals 14 residues. The ends were cut back, 0 bases at V and 0 bases at J, with 6 bases in the middle. The CDR3 is CASSEAGSSYEQYF. CDR3 DNA: TGTGCCAGCAGTGAAGCTGGGAGCTCCTACGAGCAGTACTTC.

This clone was recorded a few times. This chain links TRBV18 with TRBJ1-3, with D possibly being TRBD1 (5 bases). The CDR3 sequence is 16 residues long. The V gene lost 0 bases and the J gene lost 4 bases, with 13 bases spanning the gap. Germline CDR1 reads KGHSH; CDR2 reads LQKENI. CDR3 coding DNA: TGTGCCAGCTCACCACCAGGGGATTCATGGGGAAACACCATATATTTT. Translating gives CASSPPGDSWGNTIYF.

With respect to this clone: The junction differs from germline at one of its ends, possibly a read error. The chain joins TRBV5-1 to TRBJ2-6, with 9 bases lining up with TRBD1. The CDR3 is 15 residues long. Germline loops: CDR1 SGHRS, CDR2 YFSETQ. The CDR3 bases are TGCGCCAGCAGCTTGCCCGGGGACAGGGCGAACGTCCTGACTTTC. Encoded protein: CASSLPGDRANVLTF.

The V gene is TRBV14, the J gene TRBJ1-6; D unclear. This CDR3 region has 13 residues. V was shortened by 4 bases and J by 7 bases, with 8 bases between the two germline ends. Germline CDR1 SGHDN, CDR2 FVKESK. CDR3 loop: CASSRGPNSPLHF. DNA for the CDR3: TGTGCCAGCAGCCGCGGGCCGAATTCACCCCTCCACTTT.

The V call is TRBV2, the J call TRBJ2-5; 14 nucleotides agree with TRBD2. The V gene end was trimmed by 7 bases and the J gene end by 7 bases; junction bases not matched to a gene: 8. The CDR3 loop spans 15 amino acids. CDR1 is SNHLY, CDR2 FYNNEI, per germline. CDR3 nucleotide sequence: TGTGCCAGCACCTCCGGGACTAGCGGGAGCGTGACCCAGTACTTC. Translation gives CASTSGTSGSVTQYF.

This CDR3 is CAISESTRDSNTGELFF. As DNA, the CDR3 is TGTGCCATCAGTGAGTCGACGCGGGATTCGAACACCGGGGAGCTGTTTTTT. The chain carries TRBV10-3 and TRBJ2-2, with D tentatively TRBD2 (6 bases). Trimming stripped 0 bases from V and 0 bases from J, with 11 bases between. The germline V gene has CDR1 ENHRY and CDR2 SYGVKD. CDR3 size: 17 residues.

A word on this clone: Other DNA sequences in the sample encode the same CDR3. The rearrangement joins TRBV10-3 to TRBJ2-7; TRBD1 matches 9 bases. This CDR3 spans 14 amino acids. The V gene's germline CDR1 is ENHRY and CDR2 SYGVKD. With V trimmed by 4 bases and J by 2 bases, 3 bases remained unmatched. The DNA of the CDR3 is TGTGCCATCAGTGGGACAGGGGTCCCCTACGAGCAGTACTTC. It translates to CAISGTGVPYEQYF.

The sample holds a few counts of this clone. V is TRBV19 and J is TRBJ1-2; TRBD1 might be the D (6 bases). Trimming pared 6 bases from V and 0 bases from J, leaving 14 bases between. Germline CDR1 LNHDA, CDR2 SQIVND (reference sequence). The CDR3 covers 15 residues. CDR3 coding DNA: TGTGCCAGTAGGAAGGGGGAAGAAGCTAACTATGGCTACACCTTC. Its translation: CASRKGEEANYGYTF.